The T cell receptor beta chain under discussion was sequenced for a study of T cell changes during pregnancy in multiple sclerosis. TCRdb's table, derived via immunoSEQ multiplex PCR, lists solely in-frame clones and lacks some. Of tens of thousands of clones listed, about 95% are singletons. The CDR3 extends over 13 amino acids. Trimming took off 3 bases at V and 5 bases at J, with 9 bases between the two ends. The germline CDR1 and CDR2 sequences are SGDLS and YYNGEE. V gene TRBV9 combines with J gene TRBJ2-1; a weak D match, TRBD1 (6 bases). The starting material was peripheral blood, obtained in the second trimester of pregnancy. The clonotype comes from a female donor with multiple sclerosis, enrolled in a pregnancy study. The CDR3 loop is CASSAQGDNEQFF. CDR3 sequence (DNA): TGTGCCAGCAGCGCACAGGGCGACAATGAGCAGTTCTTC.